What follows are 2 T cell receptor beta chains derived from one specimen sequenced in a study of blood T cells in healthy people across ages. A second roughly 7 to 11 cycle PCR used barcoded and J-beta primers. Via MiXCR, TCRdb re-called the 5' RACE reads, giving one row per CDR3 protein. The table includes hundreds of thousands of distinct CDR3 sequences, about 30% detected once. The sample was blood. The receptors originated from a woman of 80 years or more in good health.

The J gene is TRBJ2-1, the V gene TRBV7-8; D unresolved. Trimming cost V 6 bases and J 6 bases, with 18 bases left between them. Germline V gene sequence: CDR1 SGHVS, CDR2 FQNEAQ. The CDR3 extends over 15 amino acids. The CDR3 DNA sequence: TGTGCCAGCAGACAAGCTCGGCTAGGCGGCAATGAGCAGTTCTTC. Translating gives CASRQARLGGNEQFF.

In regard to this clonotype: One base away lies a much larger clone, so this may be a sequencing read error. CDR3 amino acids: CGARDPSGGFQETQYF. Here the CDR3 DNA reads TGCGGTGCTAGAGATCCCAGCGGGGGGTTCCAAGAGACCCAGTACTTC. The rearrangement joins TRBV20-1 to TRBJ2-5; 9 positions agree with TRBD2. From germline, CDR1 is DFQATT and CDR2 SNEGSKA (reference sequence). This CDR3 comprises 16 residues.